The 32 T cell receptor beta chains below were found in one sample sequenced in a study of CD8 T cells in ankylosing spondylitis. TCRdb recomputed calls from the 5' RACE reads with MiXCR, one row per CDR3 protein. Found here are 150,000 to 200,000 distinct CDR3 sequences, over 15% of them singletons; the top ten hold around 4%. Input material: blood, either unsorted or a sorted T cell fraction (not recorded which). These receptors originate from a male donor between 5 and 35 years old with ankylosing spondylitis or in good health (not recorded which).

This clonotype was seen repeatedly, ten times or more. The germline gene is not matched at one end of the junction; a read error may be the cause. The CDR3, as DNA: TGCAGCGTTGACACGGAAGCTTTCTTT. It codes for CSVDTEAFF. J is TRBJ1-1 and V is TRBV29-1; no clear D. The CDR3 has 9 residues. From germline, CDR1 is SQVTM and CDR2 ANQGSEA.

In its sample, this clonotype was seen many times. The chain carries TRBV7-3 and TRBJ2-3; D unresolved. The V and J ends lost 5 bases and 4 bases respectively, with 10 bases between them. The CDR3 totals 13 residues. Germline values: CDR1 SGHTA, CDR2 FQGTGA. DNA of the CDR3: TGTGCCAGCAGCCTCCTAAGTTCAGATACGCAGTATTTT. It encodes CASSLLSSDTQYF.

This sequence joins TRBV27 and TRBJ2-1; 9 nucleotides line up with TRBD2. CDR1 and CDR2 from the germline V gene are MNHEY and SMNVEV (reference sequence). After removal of 8 bases from V and 6 bases from J, the junction contained 11 bases not matched to a gene. The CDR3 loop spans 15 amino acids. In nucleotides, the CDR3 is TGTGCCAGCTTCACACGGCGGGAGGGTCGCAATGAGCAGTTCTTC. As protein: CASFTRREGRNEQFF.

The CDR3 DNA is TGTGCCAGCAGCTTGTGGGCGGGCTATGGCTACACCTTC. Its protein is CASSLWAGYGYTF. The genes are TRBV7-3 and TRBJ1-2; D gene ambiguous. Germline V gene lookup returns CDR1 SGHTA and CDR2 FQGTGA. This CDR3 has 13 amino acids. Trimming took 3 bases from V and 4 from J, leaving 9 bases between them.

This clonotype was seen ten or more times. This chain links TRBV4-3 with TRBJ1-2, with D perhaps matching TRBD1 (5 bases). V shed 3 bases and J shed 1 base, with 12 bases lying between them. CDR3 length: 15 residues. Germline V gives CDR1 LGHNA, CDR2 YSLEER. CDR3 DNA: TGCGCCAGCAGCCAGCTAGACAGAGATAACTATGGCTACACCTTC. It encodes CASSQLDRDNYGYTF.

This clonotype was detected many times. V and J are TRBV10-2 and TRBJ2-3; 7 nucleotides match TRBD1. CDR1 WSHSY and CDR2 SAAADI come from the germline V gene. V gave up 6 bases and J gave up 6 bases; unmatched junction bases: 12. The CDR3 loop spans 15 amino acids. CDR3 region: CASRGQLDGADTQYF. The CDR3 DNA reads TGCGCCAGCAGGGGACAGCTTGACGGCGCGGATACGCAGTATTTT.

This clonotype occurred many times. The V gene is TRBV5-1, the J gene TRBJ1-1; TRBD1 might be the D (6 bases). Trimming shortened V by 4 bases and J by 13 bases, and 14 bases separated the two germline ends. CDR1 SGHRS and CDR2 YFSETQ come from the germline V gene. The CDR3 consists of 11 residues. The CDR3 loop reads CASSLDSDVFF. CDR3 nucleotides: TGCGCCAGCAGCCTGGACAGTGACGTTTTCTTT.

About this clonotype: A much larger clone lies one base from this, so it may be a read error. The chain employs TRBV19 and TRBJ1-1; no definite D call. Trimming took 5 bases from V and 10 from J, leaving 11 bases between them. Germline lookup yields CDR1 LNHDA and CDR2 SQIVND (reference sequence). This CDR3 comprises 11 residues. The CDR3 region is CASSAPGSAFF. CDR3 sequence (DNA): TGTGCCAGTAGTGCCCCCGGATCAGCTTTCTTT.

The rearrangement links TRBV7-2 to TRBJ2-2; D possibly corresponds to TRBD2 (5 bases). This CDR3 has 12 amino acids. Trimming took 8 bases from V and 5 from J, leaving 9 bases between them. In germline, CDR1 is SGHTA, CDR2 FQGNSA. The CDR3 loop is CASGRRTGELFF. The CDR3 DNA reads TGTGCCAGCGGGAGAAGAACCGGGGAGCTGTTTTTT.

This clonotype occurred many times. The chain employs TRBV30 and TRBJ2-3; D might be TRBD2 (5 bases). From germline, CDR1 is GTSNPN and CDR2 SVGIG (reference sequence). The CDR3 length is 14 residues. V was pared by 0 bases and J by 0 bases, with 7 bases between. The DNA of the CDR3 is TGTGCCTGGAGTGTAGCGGCTAGCACAGATACGCAGTATTTT. Protein product: CAWSVAASTDTQYF.

This clonotype was detected ten times or more. The chain couples TRBV15 to TRBJ2-5; TRBD1 agrees at 9 bases. J gave up 5 bases and V 6 bases, and 10 bases lay outside the gene matches. CDR3 length: 15 residues. CDR1 and CDR2 (germline): LNHNV, YYDKDF (reference sequence). In DNA form, the CDR3 reads TGTGCCACCAGTCCCAACAGGGGGCCAGGGGAGACCCAGTACTTC. It specifies CATSPNRGPGETQYF.

This clonotype came up many times. The genes are TRBV6-5 and TRBJ2-7; D is perhaps TRBD2 (5 bases). Germline V gene lookup returns CDR1 MNHEY and CDR2 SVGAGI. This CDR3 has 13 amino acids. V lost 2 bases and J 3 bases, leaving 8 bases between the germline ends. The DNA for the CDR3 is TGTGCCAGCAGTTACGGACGGGACTACGAGCAGTACGTC. Translation gives CASSYGRDYEQYV.

This clonotype was counted at least ten times. Written as DNA, the CDR3 is TGTGCCAGCAGTGACCGGGACAGAAAAGTGGCGTGGTACTTC. This codes for CASSDRDRKVAWYF. The V gene is TRBV6-5, the J gene TRBJ2-5, with 7 bases fitting TRBD1. Trimming removed 5 bases from V and 13 bases from J; junction bases left unmatched: 16. Germline V lookup: CDR1 MNHEY, CDR2 SVGAGI. CDR3 length equals 14 residues.

Many counts were recorded for this clonotype. V usage is TRBV7-2 and J usage is TRBJ1-2; D is unresolved. The germline V gene has CDR1 SGHTA and CDR2 FQGNSA. V lost 0 bases and J 6 bases, leaving 11 bases between the germline ends. The CDR3 is made up of 14 amino acids. CDR3 residues: CASSLARSSNGYTF. Here the CDR3 DNA reads TGTGCCAGCAGCTTAGCTCGATCGTCGAATGGCTACACCTTC. The full variable domain, completed using reference TRBV7-2 and TRBJ1-2, is GAGVSQSPSNKVTEKGKDVELRCDPISGHTALYWYRQSLGQGLEFLIYFQGNSAPDKSGLPSDRFSAERTGGSVSTLTIQRTQQEDSAVYLCASSLARSSNGYTFGSGTRLTVV.

There are many counts of this clonotype. The chain joins TRBV2 to TRBJ2-7; D may be TRBD2 (6 bases). Germline V gives CDR1 SNHLY, CDR2 FYNNEI. V was cut by 7 bases and J by 3 bases, with 16 bases left in between. The CDR3 has 14 residues. The CDR3 DNA reads TGTGCCAGCACCCGATCTAGCGCACTCTACGAGCAGTACTTC. It yields the protein CASTRSSALYEQYF.

Many counts were recorded for this clonotype. The chain recombines TRBV12-3 or TRBV12-4 with TRBJ2-1; D is uncertain. CDR3 length: 14 residues. Trimming took off 4 bases at V and 4 bases at J, with 11 bases between the two ends. CDR3 nucleotide sequence: TGTGCCAGCAGTTCGACCCTCCCGTACAATGAGCAGTTCTTC. Its translation is CASSSTLPYNEQFF.

This clonotype has at least ten counts. The chain has TRBV5-1 and TRBJ2-3, with unresolved D. In germline, CDR1 is SGHRS, CDR2 YFSETQ. The CDR3 spans 14 residues. Between the trimmed V and J ends, which lost 1 base and 0 bases, there was a span of 6 bases. This CDR3 is CASSLLASTDTQYF. CDR3 nucleotide sequence: TGCGCCAGCAGCTTGCTTGCTAGCACAGATACGCAGTATTTT.

The sample holds many counts of this clonotype. V and J are TRBV20-1 and TRBJ1-1; tentatively, D is TRBD1 (6 bases). Germline V gene data show CDR1 as DFQATT and CDR2 as SNEGSKA (reference sequence). V lost 0 bases, J lost 3 bases, and 11 bases lay in between. The length of the CDR3 is 14 residues. The CDR3 reads CSARDGDRHTEAFF. As DNA, the CDR3 is TGCAGTGCTAGAGATGGAGACAGGCACACTGAAGCTTTCTTT.

This clonotype was seen repeatedly, ten times or more. The chain joins TRBV24-1 to TRBJ2-3; D gene uncertain. Germline CDR1 KGHDR, CDR2 SFDVKD. This CDR3 has 13 amino acids. V was trimmed by 4 bases and J by 3 bases, leaving 7 bases between them. DNA of the CDR3: TGTGCCACCAGTGAAACTTCGACAGATACGCAGTATTTT. Its translation is CATSETSTDTQYF.

This clonotype was detected once. A junction boundary mismatches the germline segment, possibly from a read error. The chain is built from TRBV7-9 and TRBJ2-4, with TRBD1 identical over 9 bases. Germline V gene lookup returns CDR1 SEHNR and CDR2 FQNEAQ (reference sequence). The CDR3 extends over 12 amino acids. CDR3 DNA: TGTGCCAGCAGCTTAGCAGGGGACAGGGCTCACTTC. It translates to CASSLAGDRAHF.

This clonotype was found many times. This rearrangement joins TRBV21-1 to TRBJ1-4; the table's D call TRBD1 went unverified against the DNA. TRBV21-1 is assigned pseudogene status. The CDR3 loop spans 15 amino acids. CDR3 sequence: CASRDSYSTNEKLFF. DNA for the CDR3: TGTGCCAGCCGAGACAGCTACTCAACTAATGAAAAACTGTTTTTT.

There are many counts of this clonotype. The chain uses TRBV4-2 and TRBJ2-3; D is uncertain. The CDR3 loop spans 14 amino acids. Germline loops: CDR1 LGHNA, CDR2 YNFKEQ. The V end was cut by 4 bases, the J end by 5 bases, with 13 bases between. The CDR3 DNA is TGTGCCAGCAGCCCCTCGGCAGGAATAGATACGCAGTATTTT. It translates to CASSPSAGIDTQYF.

This chain links TRBV18 with TRBJ2-1; D not resolved. The germline V gene has CDR1 KGHSH and CDR2 LQKENI. This CDR3 region has 17 residues. Trimming took 0 bases from V and 8 from J, leaving 20 bases between them. This CDR3 reads CASSPPSGPPYRHEQFF. The CDR3 nucleotides are TGTGCCAGCTCACCACCCTCCGGGCCGCCTTACCGGCATGAGCAGTTCTTC.

This chain's CDR3 is CASSQAGSHQSGANVLTF. CDR3 nucleotides: TGCGCCAGCAGCCAAGCCGGGAGTCACCAATCTGGGGCCAACGTCCTGACTTTC. The chain is built from TRBV4-3 and TRBJ2-6, with D maybe TRBD2 (6 bases). CDR1 and CDR2 (germline): LGHNA, YSLEER. Trimming took off 1 base at V and 1 base at J, with 14 bases between the two ends. The CDR3 spans 18 residues.

The table lists this clonotype with many counts. The V gene is TRBV5-1, the J gene TRBJ2-1; 8 bases are shared with TRBD1. The CDR3 totals 15 residues. The ends lost 4 bases at V and 4 bases at J; junction bases unmatched: 7. Germline V gene lookup returns CDR1 SGHRS and CDR2 YFSETQ. CDR3 nucleotide sequence: TGCGCCAGCAGCCAGAACGGACAGGGTTACAATGAGCAGTTCTTC. Translated, it gives CASSQNGQGYNEQFF.

Ten or more counts support this clonotype. V usage is TRBV11-2 and J usage is TRBJ2-2; D perhaps matches TRBD1 (5 bases). The CDR3 is 15 amino acids. The V gene's germline CDR1 is SGHAT and CDR2 FQNNGV. V shed 6 bases and J shed 3 bases, with 14 bases lying between them. The CDR3 here is CASSARTSYTGELFF. CDR3 bases: TGTGCCAGCAGTGCCCGGACAAGCTACACCGGGGAGCTGTTTTTT.

This clonotype was detected many times. This chain connects TRBV20-1 to TRBJ1-5; no clear D. CDR1 DFQATT and CDR2 SNEGSKA come from the germline V gene (reference sequence). This CDR3 comprises 12 residues. V shed 8 bases and J shed 4 bases, with 12 bases lying between them. CDR3 loop: CSMEGPNQPQHF. The CDR3 DNA sequence: TGCAGTATGGAGGGTCCAAATCAGCCCCAGCATTTT.

This chain uses TRBV7-2 with TRBJ2-7; a possible D gene is TRBD1 (6 bases). The CDR3 is 15 residues long. V shed 6 bases and J shed 6 bases, with 21 bases lying between them. The germline V gene has CDR1 SGHTA and CDR2 FQGNSA. CDR3 loop: CASRSPGHRMGEQYF. DNA for the CDR3: TGTGCCAGCAGATCCCCGGGACACCGTATGGGCGAGCAGTACTTC.

DNA for the CDR3: TGCAGCGCTCCGACAGGTGACAGCTCCTACAATGAGCAGTTCTTC. It specifies CSAPTGDSSYNEQFF. This chain connects TRBV29-1 to TRBJ2-1; perhaps TRBD1 as D (6 bases). This CDR3 is built from 15 residues. V was clipped by 7 bases and J by 0 bases, with 16 bases between them. CDR1 and CDR2 (germline): SQVTM, ANQGSEA.

This clonotype was observed many times. The chain uses TRBV2 and TRBJ2-7, with D possibly matching TRBD2 (5 bases). CDR3 length equals 16 residues. The V gene's germline CDR1 is SNHLY and CDR2 FYNNEI. V lost 6 bases and J lost 0, with 18 bases in between. The CDR3 region is CASSPTTGFSSYEQYF. CDR3 in DNA: TGTGCCAGCAGCCCCACGACGGGGTTTAGCTCCTACGAGCAGTACTTC.

This clonotype was picked up many times. The chain has TRBV11-2 and TRBJ2-5; D is unresolved. The CDR3 consists of 13 residues. Germline lookup yields CDR1 SGHAT and CDR2 FQNNGV. Trimming removed 5 bases from V and 1 base from J, with 8 bases in between. The CDR3 loop is CASSEVAQETQYF. The CDR3 bases are TGTGCCAGCAGCGAGGTGGCCCAAGAGACCCAGTACTTC.

Ten or more counts support this clonotype. The rearrangement joins TRBV20-1 to TRBJ2-3, with 7 bases identical to TRBD2. CDR3 length: 13 amino acids. Germline V gives CDR1 DFQATT, CDR2 SNEGSKA (reference sequence). V lost 3 bases to trimming and J lost 4 bases; unmatched junction nucleotides: 4. CDR3: CSASGRGSDTQYF. The CDR3 DNA is TGCAGTGCTAGTGGGAGGGGTTCAGATACGCAGTATTTT.